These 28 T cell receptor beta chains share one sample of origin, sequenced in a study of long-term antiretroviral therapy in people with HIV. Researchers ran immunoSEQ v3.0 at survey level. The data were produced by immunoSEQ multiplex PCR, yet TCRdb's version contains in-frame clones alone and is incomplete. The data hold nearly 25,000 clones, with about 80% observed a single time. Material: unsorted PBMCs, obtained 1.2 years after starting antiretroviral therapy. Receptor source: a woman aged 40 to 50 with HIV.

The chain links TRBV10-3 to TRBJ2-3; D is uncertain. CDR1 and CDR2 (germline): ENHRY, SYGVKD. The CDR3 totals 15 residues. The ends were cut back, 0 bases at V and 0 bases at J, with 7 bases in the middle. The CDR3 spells CAISESGSSTDTQYF. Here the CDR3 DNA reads TGTGCCATCAGTGAGTCGGGAAGTAGCACAGATACGCAGTATTTT.

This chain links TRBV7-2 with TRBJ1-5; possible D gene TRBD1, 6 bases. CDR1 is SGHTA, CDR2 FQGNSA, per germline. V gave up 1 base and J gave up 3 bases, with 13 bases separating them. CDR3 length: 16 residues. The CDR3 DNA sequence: TGTGCCAGCAGCTTAGAGGGGGGGCGTTACAATCAGCCCCAGCATTTT. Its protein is CASSLEGGRYNQPQHF.

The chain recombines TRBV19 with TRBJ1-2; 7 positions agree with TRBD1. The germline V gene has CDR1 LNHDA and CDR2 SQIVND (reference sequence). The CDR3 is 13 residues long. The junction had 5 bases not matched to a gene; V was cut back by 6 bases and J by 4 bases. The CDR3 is CASSPQGTYGYTF. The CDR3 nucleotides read TGTGCCAGTAGCCCACAGGGGACCTATGGCTACACCTTC.

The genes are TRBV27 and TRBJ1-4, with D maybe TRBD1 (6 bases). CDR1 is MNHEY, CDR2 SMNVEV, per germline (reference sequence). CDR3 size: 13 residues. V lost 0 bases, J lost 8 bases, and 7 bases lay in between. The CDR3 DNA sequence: TGTGCCAGCAGTTTATCAGGGGGGGAAAAACTGTTTTTT. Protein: CASSLSGGEKLFF.

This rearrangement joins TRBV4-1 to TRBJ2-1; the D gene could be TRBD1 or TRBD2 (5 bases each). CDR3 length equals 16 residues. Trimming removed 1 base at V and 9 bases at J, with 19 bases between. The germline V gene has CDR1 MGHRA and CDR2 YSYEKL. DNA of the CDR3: TGCGCCAGCAGCCAAGTTGCCGGGACCAATGGCATTGAGCAGTTCTTC. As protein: CASSQVAGTNGIEQFF.

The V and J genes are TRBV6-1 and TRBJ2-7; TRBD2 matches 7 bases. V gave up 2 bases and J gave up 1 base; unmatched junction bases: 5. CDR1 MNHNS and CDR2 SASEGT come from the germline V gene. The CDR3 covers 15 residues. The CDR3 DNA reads TGTGCCAGCAGTGAATGGGCGGGAGCGTCCTACGAGCAGTACTTC. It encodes CASSEWAGASYEQYF.

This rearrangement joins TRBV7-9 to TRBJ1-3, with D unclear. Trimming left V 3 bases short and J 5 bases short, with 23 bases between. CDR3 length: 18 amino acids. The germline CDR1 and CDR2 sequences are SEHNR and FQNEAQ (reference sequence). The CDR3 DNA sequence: TGTGCCAGCAGCTTCACAGCACCGGGAAGGATACGGCGAAACACCATATATTTT. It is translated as CASSFTAPGRIRRNTIYF.

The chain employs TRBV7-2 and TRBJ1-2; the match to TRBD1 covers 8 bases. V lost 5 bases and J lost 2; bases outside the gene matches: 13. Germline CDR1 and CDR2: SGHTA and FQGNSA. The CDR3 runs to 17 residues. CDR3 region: CASSDQGADYHNYGYTF. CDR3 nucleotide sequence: TGTGCCAGCAGCGACCAGGGGGCCGACTACCACAACTATGGCTACACCTTC.

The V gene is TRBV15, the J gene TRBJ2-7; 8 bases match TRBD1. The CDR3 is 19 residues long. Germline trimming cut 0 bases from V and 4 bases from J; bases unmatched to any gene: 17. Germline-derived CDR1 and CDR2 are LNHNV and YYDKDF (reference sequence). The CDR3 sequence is CATSRDMAQRTGMVYEQYF. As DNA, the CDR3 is TGTGCCACCAGCAGAGATATGGCTCAAAGGACAGGGATGGTGTACGAGCAGTACTTC.

The CDR3 here is CASSISGPYTGELFF. In nucleotides, the CDR3 is TGTGCCAGTAGTATTTCCGGGCCTTACACCGGGGAGCTGTTTTTT. The V call is TRBV19, the J call TRBJ2-2; no reliable D call. Trimming left V 3 bases short and J 3 bases short, with 11 bases between. Germline V gene sequence: CDR1 LNHDA, CDR2 SQIVND (reference sequence). There are 15 residues in the CDR3.

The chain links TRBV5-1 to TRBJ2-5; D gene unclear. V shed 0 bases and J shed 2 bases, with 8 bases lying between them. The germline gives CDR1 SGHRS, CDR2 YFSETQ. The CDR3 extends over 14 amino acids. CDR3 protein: CASSLGSSQETQYF. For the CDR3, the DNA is TGCGCCAGCAGCTTGGGAAGCTCACAAGAGACCCAGTACTTC.

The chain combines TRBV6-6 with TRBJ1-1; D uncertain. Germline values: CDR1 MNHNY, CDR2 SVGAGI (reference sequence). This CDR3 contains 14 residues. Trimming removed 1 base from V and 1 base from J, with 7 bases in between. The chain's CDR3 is CASSYFAGNTEAFF. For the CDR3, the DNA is TGTGCCAGCAGTTACTTCGCCGGGAACACTGAAGCTTTCTTT.

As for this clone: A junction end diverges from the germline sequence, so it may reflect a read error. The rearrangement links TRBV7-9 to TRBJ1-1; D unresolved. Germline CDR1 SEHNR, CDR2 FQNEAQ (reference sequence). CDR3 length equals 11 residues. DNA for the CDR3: TGTGCCAGCAGCTATTCGCCTAGGGTTGTCTTT. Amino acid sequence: CASSYSPRVVF. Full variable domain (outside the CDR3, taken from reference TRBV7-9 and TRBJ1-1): DTGVSQNPRHKITKRGQNVTFRCDPISEHNRLYWYRQTLGQGPEFLTYFQNEAQLEKSRLLSDRFSAERPKGSFSTLEIQRTEQGDSAMYLCASSYSPRVVFGQGTRLTVV.

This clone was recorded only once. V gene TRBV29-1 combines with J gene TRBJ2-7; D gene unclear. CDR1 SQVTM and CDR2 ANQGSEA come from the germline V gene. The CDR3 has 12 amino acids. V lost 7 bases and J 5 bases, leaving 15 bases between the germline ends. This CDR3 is CSALRVGNEQYF. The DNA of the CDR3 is TGCAGCGCCCTAAGGGTAGGTAACGAGCAGTACTTC.

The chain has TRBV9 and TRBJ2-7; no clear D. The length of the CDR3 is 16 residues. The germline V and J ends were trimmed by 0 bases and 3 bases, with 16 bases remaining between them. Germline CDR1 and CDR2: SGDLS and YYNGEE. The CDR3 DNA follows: TGTGCCAGCAGCGTAGATGGCAGTCTACGGAGCTACGAGCAGTACTTC. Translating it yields CASSVDGSLRSYEQYF.

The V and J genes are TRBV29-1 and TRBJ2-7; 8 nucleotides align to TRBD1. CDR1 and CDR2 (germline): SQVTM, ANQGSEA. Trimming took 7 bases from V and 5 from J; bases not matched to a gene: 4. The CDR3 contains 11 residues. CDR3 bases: TGCAGCGCCGGACAGGGAAACGAGCAGTACTTC. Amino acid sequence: CSAGQGNEQYF.

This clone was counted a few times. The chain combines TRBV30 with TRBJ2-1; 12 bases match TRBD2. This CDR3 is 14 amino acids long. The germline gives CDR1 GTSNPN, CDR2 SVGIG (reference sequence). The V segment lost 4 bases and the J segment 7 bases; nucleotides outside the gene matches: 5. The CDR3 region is CAWTSGGALNEQFF. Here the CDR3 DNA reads TGTGCCTGGACTAGCGGGGGGGCTCTAAATGAGCAGTTCTTC.

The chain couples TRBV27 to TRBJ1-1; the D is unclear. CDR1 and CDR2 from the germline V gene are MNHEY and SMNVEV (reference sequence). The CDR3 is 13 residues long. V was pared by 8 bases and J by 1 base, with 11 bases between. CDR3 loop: CASVDPWNTEAFF. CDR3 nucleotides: TGTGCCAGCGTGGACCCTTGGAACACTGAAGCTTTCTTT.

CDR3 bases: TGTGCCAGCAGCTCCCTCTCGAAAGAGACCCAGTACTTC. Amino acid sequence: CASSSLSKETQYF. The chain couples TRBV7-9 to TRBJ2-5; no definite D call. The V gene lost 4 bases and the J gene lost 3 bases, with 9 bases spanning the gap. Germline-derived CDR1 and CDR2 are SEHNR and FQNEAQ (reference sequence). The CDR3 has 13 amino acids. Full variable domain (outside the CDR3, taken from reference TRBV7-9 and TRBJ2-5): DTGVSQNPRHKITKRGQNVTFRCDPISEHNRLYWYRQTLGQGPEFLTYFQNEAQLEKSRLLSDRFSAERPKGSFSTLEIQRTEQGDSAMYLCASSSLSKETQYFGPGTRLLVL.

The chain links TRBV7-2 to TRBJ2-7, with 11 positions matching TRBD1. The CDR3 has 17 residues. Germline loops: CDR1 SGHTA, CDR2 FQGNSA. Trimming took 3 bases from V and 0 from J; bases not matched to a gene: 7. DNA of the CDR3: TGTGCCAGCAGCTTTGGGACAGGGGGTCCTATCTCCTACGAGCAGTACTTC. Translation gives CASSFGTGGPISYEQYF.

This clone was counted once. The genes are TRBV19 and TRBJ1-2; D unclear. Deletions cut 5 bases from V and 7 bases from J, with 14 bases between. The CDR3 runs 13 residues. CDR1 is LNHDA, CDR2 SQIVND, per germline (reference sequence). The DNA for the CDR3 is TGTGCCAGTAGTCCGACCCAAGAGGGTGGCTACACCTTC. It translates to CASSPTQEGGYTF. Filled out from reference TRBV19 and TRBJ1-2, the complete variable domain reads DGGITQSPKYLFRKEGQNVTLSCEQNLNHDAMYWYRQDPGQGLRLIYYSQIVNDFQKGDIAEGYSVSREKKESFPLTVTSAQKNPTAFYLCASSPTQEGGYTFGSGTRLTVV.

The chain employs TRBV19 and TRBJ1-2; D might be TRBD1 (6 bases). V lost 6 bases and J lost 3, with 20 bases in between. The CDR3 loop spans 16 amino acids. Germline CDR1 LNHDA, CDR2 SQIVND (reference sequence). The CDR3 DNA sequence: TGTGCCAGTAGAAGGGGACACCATCTCTCGGACTATGGCTACACCTTC. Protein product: CASRRGHHLSDYGYTF.

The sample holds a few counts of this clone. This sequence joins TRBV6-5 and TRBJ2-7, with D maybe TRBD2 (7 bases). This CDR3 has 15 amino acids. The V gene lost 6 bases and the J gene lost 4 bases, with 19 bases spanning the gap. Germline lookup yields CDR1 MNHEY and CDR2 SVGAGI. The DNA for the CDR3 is TGTGCCAGCAGCTGGGGAGGGGGGGGCAAGTACGAGCAGTACTTC. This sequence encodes CASSWGGGGKYEQYF.

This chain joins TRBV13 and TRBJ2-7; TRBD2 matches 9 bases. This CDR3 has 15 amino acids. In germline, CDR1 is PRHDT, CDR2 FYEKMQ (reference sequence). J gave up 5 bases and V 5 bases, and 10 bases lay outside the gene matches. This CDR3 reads CASSAGPLAGHEQYF. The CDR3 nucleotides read TGTGCCAGCAGCGCCGGACCTCTAGCGGGACACGAGCAGTACTTC.

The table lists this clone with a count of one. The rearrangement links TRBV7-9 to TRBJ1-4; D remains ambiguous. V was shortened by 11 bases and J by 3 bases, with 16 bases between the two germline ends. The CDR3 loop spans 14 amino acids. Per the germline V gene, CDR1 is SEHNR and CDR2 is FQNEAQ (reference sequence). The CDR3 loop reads CAVGPGNANEKLFF. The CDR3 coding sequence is TGTGCCGTCGGACCTGGGAATGCTAATGAAAAACTGTTTTTT.

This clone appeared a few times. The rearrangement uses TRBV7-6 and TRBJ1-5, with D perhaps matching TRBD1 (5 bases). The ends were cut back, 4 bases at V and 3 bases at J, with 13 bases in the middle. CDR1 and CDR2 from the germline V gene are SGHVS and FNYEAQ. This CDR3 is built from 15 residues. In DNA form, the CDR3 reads TGTGCCAGCAGCTGGGGCGGGGGAGACAATCAGCCCCAGCATTTT. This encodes CASSWGGGDNQPQHF.

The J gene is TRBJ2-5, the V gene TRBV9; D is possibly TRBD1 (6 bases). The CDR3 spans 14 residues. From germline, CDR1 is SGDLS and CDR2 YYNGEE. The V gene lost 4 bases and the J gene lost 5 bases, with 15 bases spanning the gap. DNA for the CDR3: TGTGCCAGCAGCCCAATCGGGACATTGGAGACCCAGTACTTC. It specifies CASSPIGTLETQYF.

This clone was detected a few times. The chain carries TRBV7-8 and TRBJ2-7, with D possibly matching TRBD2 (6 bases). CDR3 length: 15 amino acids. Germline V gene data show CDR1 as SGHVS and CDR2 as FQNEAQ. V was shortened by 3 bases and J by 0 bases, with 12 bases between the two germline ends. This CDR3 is CASSLLGGSSYEQYF. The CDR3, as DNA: TGTGCCAGCAGCTTGCTTGGGGGGAGCTCCTACGAGCAGTACTTC.